Listed here is a single T cell receptor beta chain. What it binds is not known. The germline V gene has CDR1 SGHRS and CDR2 YFSETQ. There are 15 residues in the CDR3. The V segment lost 3 bases and the J segment 5 bases; nucleotides outside the gene matches: 5. Sequenced by immunoSEQ multiplex PCR; TCRdb stores in-frame clones only, minus some. The repertoire holds about 73,000 clones, with 85% to 95% as singletons. This specimen comes from a study of human versus mouse CDR3 diversity and MHC coevolution. General study results and limits: Compared with mice, human CDR3s carried more deletions and insertions on average.

The material sequenced was naive CD4+ T cells from blood. The subset is: CD45RO-negative CD62L-positive naive CD4 T cells. The V and J genes are TRBV5-1 and TRBJ1-6; 7 nucleotides agree with TRBD1. The TCR comes from a person aged 30-69 years in good health. DNA for the CDR3: TGCGCCAGCAGCTCGAGGGACAGAGATAATTCACCCCTCCACTTT. It is translated as CASSSRDRDNSPLHF.